Below, 20 T cell receptor beta chains from the same sample are listed, as sequenced in a study of patients and donors after allogeneic stem cell transplantation. TCRdb itself ran the RT-PCR reads through MiXCR, one entry per CDR3 protein. The data show some 92,000 distinct CDR3 sequences, about 48% seen once. Material: blood, either unsorted or a sorted T cell fraction (not recorded which). The receptors originated from a human donor who was either an allogeneic HSCT recipient or a stem cell or donor lymphocyte infusion donor (not recorded which). It is not recorded whose cells these are; they may come from a transplant donor.

V usage is TRBV28 and J usage is TRBJ2-7, with 7 bases fitting TRBD1. V trimming: 8 bases; J trimming: 0 bases; junction bases outside the gene matches: 7. Germline V gene data show CDR1 as MDHEN and CDR2 as SYDVKM. The CDR3 consists of 14 residues. CDR3: CASLRGGSSYEQYF. The CDR3 nucleotides read TGTGCCAGCCTTAGAGGGGGCAGCTCCTACGAGCAGTACTTC. The full variable domain, in which reference TRBV28 and TRBJ2-7 provide the parts outside the CDR3, is DVKVTQSSRYLVKRTGEKVFLECVQDMDHENMFWYRQDPGLGLRLIYFSYDVKMKEKGDIPEGYSVSREKKERFSLILESASTNQTSMYLCASLRGGSSYEQYFGPGTRLTVT.

This clonotype was observed a handful of times. The chain recombines TRBV6-1 with TRBJ1-1; no firm D call. The CDR3 extends over 14 amino acids. V was clipped by 4 bases and J by 0 bases, with 9 bases between them. Germline assignment: CDR1 MNHNS and CDR2 SASEGT. CDR3 in amino acids: CASSAGQLNTEAFF. CDR3 nucleotides: TGTGCCAGCAGTGCTGGGCAGTTGAACACTGAAGCTTTCTTT.

The chain joins TRBV12-3 or TRBV12-4 to TRBJ1-2; D gene ambiguous. The CDR3 totals 14 residues. V lost 3 bases and J lost 2, with 10 bases in between. The DNA for the CDR3 is TGTGCCAGCAGTTTGGATCTCCTCAACTATGGCTACACCTTC. This codes for CASSLDLLNYGYTF.

V gene TRBV4-3 combines with J gene TRBJ2-1; 7 bases are a match to TRBD2. CDR1 is LGHNA, CDR2 YSLEER, per germline. This CDR3 spans 15 amino acids. With V trimmed by 4 bases and J by 7 bases, 10 bases remained unmatched. The CDR3 region is CASSRALVGGNEQFF. The CDR3 DNA reads TGCGCCAGCAGCCGGGCATTAGTCGGGGGGAATGAGCAGTTCTTC.

The chain employs TRBV20-1 and TRBJ1-5; 7 bases map to TRBD1. The germline V gene encodes CDR1 DFQATT and CDR2 SNEGSKA (reference sequence). Trimming took 6 bases from V and 4 from J; bases not matched to a gene: 9. The CDR3 consists of 14 residues. The DNA for the CDR3 is TGCAGTGCCCCCGGGACAGCGAAAAATCAGCCCCAGCATTTT. It encodes CSAPGTAKNQPQHF.

The chain uses TRBV29-1 and TRBJ1-4, with D possibly being TRBD1 (5 bases). The CDR3 is 15 residues long. Germline V gene data show CDR1 as SQVTM and CDR2 as ANQGSEA. The V and J ends lost 4 bases and 6 bases respectively, with 18 bases between them. CDR3 residues: CSVGGTEEGDEKLFF. CDR3 in DNA: TGCAGCGTTGGTGGAACAGAAGAAGGGGATGAAAAACTGTTTTTT.

The V gene is TRBV27, the J gene TRBJ1-1; TRBD1 aligns across 7 bases. CDR1 is MNHEY and CDR2 is SMNVEV in the germline V gene (reference sequence). The CDR3 runs 15 residues. V lost 5 bases to trimming and J lost 6 bases; unmatched junction nucleotides: 12. CDR3 bases: TGTGCCAGCAGTCCTCGGACAGGTCAGTTTCCTGAAGCTTTCTTT. This sequence encodes CASSPRTGQFPEAFF.

J is TRBJ2-1 and V is TRBV10-3; the D call may be TRBD1 or TRBD2 (5 bases each). The V end was cut by 7 bases, the J end by 8 bases, with 24 bases between. This CDR3 is built from 16 residues. Looked up from germline, CDR1 is ENHRY and CDR2 is SYGVKD. CDR3 bases: TGTGCCATCAATCTTGGAACCGGGACCTTAGGCGATGAGCAGTTCTTC. As protein: CAINLGTGTLGDEQFF.

This clonotype was observed a handful of times. The CDR3 coding sequence is TGCGCCAGCAGCTTGGAGGCTTCAGGGAGGAACACTGAAGCTTTCTTT. Translation: CASSLEASGRNTEAFF. V and J are TRBV5-1 and TRBJ1-1; perhaps TRBD1 as D (5 bases). V was shortened by 0 bases and J by 1 base, with 13 bases between the two germline ends. The CDR3 consists of 16 residues. Germline lookup yields CDR1 SGHRS and CDR2 YFSETQ. The complete variable domain, with remaining parts taken from reference TRBV5-1 and TRBJ1-1, reads KAGVTQTPRYLIKTRGQQVTLSCSPISGHRSVSWYQQTPGQGLQFLFEYFSETQRNKGNFPGRFSGRQFSNSRSEMNVSTLELGDSALYLCASSLEASGRNTEAFFGQGTRLTVV.

The CDR3 region is CASSFRGSDEQFF. The CDR3 DNA follows: TGTGCCAGCAGTTTCCGAGGGTCAGATGAGCAGTTCTTC. The gene calls are TRBV27 and TRBJ2-1; D might be TRBD2 (5 bases). Germline-derived CDR1 and CDR2 are MNHEY and SMNVEV (reference sequence). The CDR3 covers 13 residues. V lost 3 bases and J lost 8, with 11 bases in between.

This sequence joins TRBV7-3 and TRBJ1-1; no definite D call. This CDR3 is 14 amino acids long. V was cut by 5 bases and J by 5 bases, with 15 bases left in between. Germline lookup yields CDR1 SGHTA and CDR2 FQGTGA. The CDR3 DNA is TGTGCCAGCAGCCCTGACACCTGGACGACTGAAGCTTTCTTT. Translated: CASSPDTWTTEAFF.

This chain's CDR3 is CASSLTRDSPNSPLHF. The DNA for the CDR3 is TGTGCCAGCAGTTTAACCCGGGACAGCCCTAATTCACCCCTCCACTTT. The chain couples TRBV27 to TRBJ1-6; 7 positions match TRBD1. Unmatched junction bases numbered 7, after V lost 2 bases and J lost 6 bases. Germline V gene lookup returns CDR1 MNHEY and CDR2 SMNVEV (reference sequence). The CDR3 covers 16 residues.

This clonotype has only one observation. The chain is built from TRBV10-3 and TRBJ2-7; D may be TRBD1 (5 bases). Trimming took off 10 bases at V and 2 bases at J, with 12 bases between the two ends. Germline V gene data show CDR1 as ENHRY and CDR2 as SYGVKD. The CDR3 spans 12 residues. The CDR3 region is CATSTAPYEQYF. The CDR3 DNA follows: TGTGCCACCTCGACAGCCCCCTACGAGCAGTACTTC.

The V gene is TRBV6-1, the J gene TRBJ1-2, with 7 bases matching TRBD1. The CDR3 totals 14 residues. After removal of 2 bases from V and 3 bases from J, the junction contained 3 bases not matched to a gene. In germline, CDR1 is MNHNS, CDR2 SASEGT. CDR3 nucleotides: TGTGCCAGCAGTGAAAGGGGGCTAGACTATGGCTACACCTTC. Translation: CASSERGLDYGYTF.

The V and J genes are TRBV29-1 and TRBJ1-2; 8 positions match TRBD1. Germline values: CDR1 SQVTM, CDR2 ANQGSEA. V was pared by 3 bases and J by 7 bases, with 13 bases of the junction left unmatched. This CDR3 comprises 15 residues. The CDR3 nucleotides are TGCAGCGTTGATATCAGGGGGCGGATCGCTGGTGGCTACACCTTC. Protein: CSVDIRGRIAGGYTF.

Ten or more counts support this clonotype. The chain has TRBV4-3 and TRBJ1-5; D possibly corresponds to TRBD1 (5 bases). This CDR3 contains 16 residues. V dropped 0 bases and J dropped 5 bases, with 14 bases sitting between them. Germline V gives CDR1 LGHNA, CDR2 YSLEER. CDR3 nucleotide sequence: TGCGCCAGCAGCCAAGATCGGTCGAGGGGCGATCAGCCCCAGCATTTT. Translation: CASSQDRSRGDQPQHF.

This clonotype was counted between two and nine times. The chain has TRBV20-1 and TRBJ1-2; the D gene is possibly TRBD1 (5 bases). V was trimmed by 6 bases and J by 8 bases, leaving 10 bases between them. CDR3 size: 10 residues. Germline V CDR1 and CDR2: DFQATT, SNEGSKA (reference sequence). The CDR3 nucleotides read TGCAGTGCAGCAGGGCAGGGCTACACCTTC. It encodes CSAAGQGYTF.

This clonotype was picked up a small number of times. This chain links TRBV5-1 with TRBJ1-1, with 7 bases aligning to TRBD1. The germline CDR1 and CDR2 sequences are SGHRS and YFSETQ. The J segment lost 7 bases and the V segment lost 3 bases, leaving 3 bases of the junction unmatched. CDR3 length: 12 amino acids. The CDR3 is CASSWRQGEAFF. Here the CDR3 DNA reads TGCGCCAGCAGCTGGAGACAGGGTGAAGCTTTCTTT. Supplemented by reference TRBV5-1 and TRBJ1-1, the full variable domain reads KAGVTQTPRYLIKTRGQQVTLSCSPISGHRSVSWYQQTPGQGLQFLFEYFSETQRNKGNFPGRFSGRQFSNSRSEMNVSTLELGDSALYLCASSWRQGEAFFGQGTRLTVV.

CDR3 sequence: CSAEEYSNQPQHF. In DNA, the CDR3 is TGCAGTGCCGAGGAGTATAGCAATCAGCCCCAGCATTTT. The J gene is TRBJ1-5, the V gene TRBV20-1, with D uncertain. Germline CDR1 reads DFQATT; CDR2 reads SNEGSKA (reference sequence). The CDR3 totals 13 residues. V gave up 6 bases and J gave up 0 bases, with 9 bases separating them.

The chain is built from TRBV25-1 and TRBJ1-1; D ambiguous. Germline values: CDR1 MGHDK, CDR2 SYGVNS. CDR3 length: 14 amino acids. Trimming stripped 3 bases from V and 3 bases from J, with 11 bases between. The CDR3 DNA sequence: TGTGCCAGCAGTGAGATGGACGATTACACTGAAGCTTTCTTT. It codes for CASSEMDDYTEAFF.